What follows is one TCR beta chain and its context. The antigen it binds to is not known. The record has no base qualities; no much larger clone is one base away. From the cysteine up to the phenylalanine, the CDR3 has a length of 14 residues. Only the CDR3 part of the read is kept: 42 bases, read in frame from the first base. Via the germline V gene, CDR1 is MNHNS and CDR2 SASEGT. V is reduced by 4 bases and J by 3 bases, leaving a spacing of 13 bases between them. Using the deep immunoSEQ assay, multiplex PCR amplified TCR CDR3 regions from genomic DNA. Genomic DNA extracted from each cell subset was distributed evenly over all wells of several immunoSEQ 96-well plates, and each plate served as one replicate. Each replicate PCR for sorted subsets received roughly 0.2 ug genomic DNA, equal to tens of thousands of T cell genomes. Purified libraries were measured with a Qubit 3.0 fluorometer, size-checked on a Bioanalyzer 2100, and measured again with the KAPA Library Quantification kit. A separate single-read 150-cycle Illumina NextSeq 550 flow cell was used to sequence each immunoSEQ 96-well plate. The study's own analysis went as follows. Because only junctional sequences without quality scores were contained in the immunoSEQ output, filtering matching that applied to full-length reads could not be performed. To assign V/J genes and CDR3, sequences were annotated using PyIR, a Python wrapper for IgBLAST v1.9, with IMGT germline references. Reads were filtered out if the reads had weak V/J assignments (E-value above 1e-6), no CDR3, stop codons, out-of-frame junctions, or ambiguous translated residues. V3J clonotypes were defined by identical inferred V gene, J gene, and CDR3 amino acid sequence. The percentage overlap between two repertoires was calculated by dividing the number of shared unique clonotypes by the size of the smaller repertoire. Three approaches were used to assess repertoire richness: RTK rarefaction, the Chao1 estimator, and Recon v2.1 estimates of unobserved clonotypes. Generation probabilities for all TCRbeta clonotypes obtained by the gDNA method from four donors were computed using OLGA. TCRdb took this table from immuneACCESS and kept in-frame rearrangements with V and J called. Such tables lack part of the clones; where checked against another copy, unresolved V genes explain under half of the gap, and the rest is unexplained. V and J calls and clone size are as listed in that table; D and trimming were resolved from the DNA. This sample gives approximately 740,000 clones in total; around 92% of them show up just once. Jointly, the top ten make up about 24% of the sample.

This sample is part of a study of shared clonotypes between healthy human individuals (TCRdb year 2020). About the full investigation: Three men and a couple of women, aged 18 to 49 years, made up the cohort. For each donor, three plates each were used for CD4 naive and CD4 memory, two plates were used for CD8 naive, and one plate was used for CD8 memory. To increase sequencing depth and limit assay-specific biases, TCR repertoire library preparation and sequencing were carried out by different laboratories using diverse techniques. Blood TCR repertoires of a handful of healthy adults were deeply sequenced to estimate repertoire size and the extent of clonotype sharing between individuals. Leukapheresis yielded between about 0.9 and 9 billion PBMCs per donor. Study-level results and caveats: Even with the large sequencing depth, rarefaction of the sorted-subset datasets indicated that sequencing was incomplete. Sampling was restricted to blood, and TCR repertoires in tissue are likely to differ from TCR repertoires in blood. Across a handful of donors, about 4.5% of naive CD4, 3% to 4% of naive CD8, approximately 2.5% of memory CD4, and 0.4% to 0.45% of memory CD8 clonotypes were shared. Pairwise subsampling led to the expectation that sequencing depth would affect the degree of clonotype sharing among donors. Larger estimated clonotype richness was generally found for naive subsets than for memory subsets. Because the study included a small number of donors, the genetic and exposure-history diversity represented was limited. Clonotypes shared by all four sorted-subset donors showed higher generation probabilities than non-shared clonotypes.

For the CD8 naive samples, CD45RO-negative cells were positively selected for CCR7, yielding a CD45RA+CCR7+ population from which TemRA cells were excluded. The donors were healthy, HIV-negative adults who had no recently reported acute infections or vaccinations. Only Caucasian adults living in Nashville, Tennessee, USA were represented among the donors. Blood was obtained by leukapheresis, after which PBMCs were separated by Ficoll-Histopaque density gradient centrifugation and cryopreserved in liquid nitrogen vapor phase. Analytical flow cytometry was used to check the purity and quantity of every magnetically sorted T cell population. Genomic DNA was isolated from every sorted fraction and measured by UV absorbance on a Nanodrop 2000c.

This sequence originates from a man aged 25-45 years in good health. The sample was naive CD8+ T cells sorted from blood. The cell subset or site label, read with the paper, signifies: CD45RA+CCR7+. The chain uses TRBV6-1 and TRBJ2-7, with an unclear D gene assignment. The CDR3 region reads CASSGSGKRYEQYF. The nucleotides are TGTGCCAGCAGTGGGTCGGGTAAGCGCTACGAGCAGTACTTC.